This TCR beta chain was identified in a study of shared clonotypes between healthy human individuals. Study results and limitations: Naive subsets typically showed greater estimated richness than memory subsets.

V lost 5 bases to trimming and J lost 7 bases, with 20 bases between them. Germline values: CDR1 KGHSH, CDR2 LQKENI. The CDR3 runs to 15 residues. On this clone itself: The antigen is not known.

Sequencing used immunoSEQ multiplex PCR; TCRdb keeps in-frame clones, though not all of them. The sample consists of millions of clones, about 92% of them appearing once. This TCR was recovered from a man between 18 and 35 years old in good health. Some clones in this sample may be carry-over from other donors' samples. V gene TRBV18 combines with J gene TRBJ1-2; the D is unclear. The sample taken for sequencing was naive CD4+ T cells from PBMCs. Subset described: CD45RA+ positively selected. CDR3 protein: CASSTTASPDGGYTF. The CDR3 DNA is TGTGCCAGCTCAACGACTGCCAGCCCCGACGGTGGCTACACCTTC.